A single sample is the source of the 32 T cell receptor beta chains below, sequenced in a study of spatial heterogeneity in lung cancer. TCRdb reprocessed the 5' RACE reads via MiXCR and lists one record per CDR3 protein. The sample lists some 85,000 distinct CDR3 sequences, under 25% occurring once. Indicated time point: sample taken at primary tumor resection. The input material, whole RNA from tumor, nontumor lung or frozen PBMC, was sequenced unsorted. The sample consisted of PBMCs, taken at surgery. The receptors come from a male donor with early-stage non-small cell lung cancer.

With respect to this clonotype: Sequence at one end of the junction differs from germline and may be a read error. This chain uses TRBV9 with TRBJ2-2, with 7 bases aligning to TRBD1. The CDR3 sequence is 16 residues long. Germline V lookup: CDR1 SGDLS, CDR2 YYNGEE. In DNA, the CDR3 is TGTGCCTGCAGCGCAGGGGGTAACGCGAACACCGGGGAGCTGTTTTTT. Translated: CACSAGGNANTGELFF.

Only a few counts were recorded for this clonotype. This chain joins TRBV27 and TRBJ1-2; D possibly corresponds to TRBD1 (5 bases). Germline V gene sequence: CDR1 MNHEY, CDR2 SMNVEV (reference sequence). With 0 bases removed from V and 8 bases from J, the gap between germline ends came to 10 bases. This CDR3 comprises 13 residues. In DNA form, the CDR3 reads TGTGCCAGCAGTTTATCGGGGGAGGAGGGCTACACCTTC. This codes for CASSLSGEEGYTF.

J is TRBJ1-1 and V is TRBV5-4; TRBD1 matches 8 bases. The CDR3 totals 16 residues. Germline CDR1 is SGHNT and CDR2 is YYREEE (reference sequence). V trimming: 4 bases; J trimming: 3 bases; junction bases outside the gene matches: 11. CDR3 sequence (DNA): TGTGCCAGCAGCCGGGGAATCAGGGGGCAAGACACTGAAGCTTTCTTT. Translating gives CASSRGIRGQDTEAFF.

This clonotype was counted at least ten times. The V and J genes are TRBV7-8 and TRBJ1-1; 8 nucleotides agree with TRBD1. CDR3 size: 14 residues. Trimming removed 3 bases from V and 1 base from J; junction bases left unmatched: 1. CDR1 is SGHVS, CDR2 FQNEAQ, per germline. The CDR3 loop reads CASSFGQGNTEAFF. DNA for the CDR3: TGTGCCAGCAGCTTCGGACAGGGGAACACTGAAGCTTTCTTT. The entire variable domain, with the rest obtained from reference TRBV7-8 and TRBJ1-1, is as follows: GAGVSQSPRYKVAKRGQDVALRCDPISGHVSLFWYQQALGQGPEFLTYFQNEAQLDKSGLPSDRFFAERPEGSVSTLKIQRTQQEDSAVYLCASSFGQGNTEAFFGQGTRLTVV.

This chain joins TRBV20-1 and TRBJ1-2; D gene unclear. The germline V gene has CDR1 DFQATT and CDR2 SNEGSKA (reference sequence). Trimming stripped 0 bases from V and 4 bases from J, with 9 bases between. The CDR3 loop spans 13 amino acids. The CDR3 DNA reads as TGCAGTGCTAGAGATTTCCCCCTCTATGGCTACACCTTC. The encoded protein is CSARDFPLYGYTF.

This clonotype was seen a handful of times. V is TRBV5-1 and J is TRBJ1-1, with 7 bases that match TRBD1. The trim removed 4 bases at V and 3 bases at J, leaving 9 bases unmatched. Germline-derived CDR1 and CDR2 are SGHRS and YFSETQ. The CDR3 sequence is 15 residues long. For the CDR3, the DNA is TGCGCCAGCAGCGCGACAGGGACGCGAGACACTGAAGCTTTCTTT. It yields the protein CASSATGTRDTEAFF.

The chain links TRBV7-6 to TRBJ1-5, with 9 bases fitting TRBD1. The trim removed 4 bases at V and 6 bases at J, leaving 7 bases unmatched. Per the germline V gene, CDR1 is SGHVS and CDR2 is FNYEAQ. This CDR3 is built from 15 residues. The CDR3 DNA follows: TGTGCCAGCAGCTCCGACGGGACAGGGAGTCAGCCCCAGCATTTT. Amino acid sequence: CASSSDGTGSQPQHF.

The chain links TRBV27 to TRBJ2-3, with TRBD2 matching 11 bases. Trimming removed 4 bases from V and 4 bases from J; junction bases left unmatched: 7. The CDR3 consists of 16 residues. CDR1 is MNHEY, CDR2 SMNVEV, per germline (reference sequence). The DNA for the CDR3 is TGTGCCAGCAGTTGGGCTAGCGGGAGGATCGCAGATACGCAGTATTTT. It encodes CASSWASGRIADTQYF.

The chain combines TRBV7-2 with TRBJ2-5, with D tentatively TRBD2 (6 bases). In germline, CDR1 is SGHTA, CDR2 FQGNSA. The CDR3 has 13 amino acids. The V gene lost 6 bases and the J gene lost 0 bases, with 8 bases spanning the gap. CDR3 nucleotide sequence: TGTGCCAGCAGTAGGGACTACCAAGAGACCCAGTACTTC. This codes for CASSRDYQETQYF.

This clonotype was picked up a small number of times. CDR3 sequence: CASSPDRAYGYTF. CDR3 nucleotides: TGTGCCAGCTCGCCGGACAGGGCCTATGGCTACACCTTC. The chain links TRBV18 to TRBJ1-2, with 8 bases lining up with TRBD1. J gave up 4 bases and V 6 bases, and 4 bases lay outside the gene matches. CDR1 and CDR2 (germline): KGHSH, LQKENI. The CDR3 covers 13 residues.

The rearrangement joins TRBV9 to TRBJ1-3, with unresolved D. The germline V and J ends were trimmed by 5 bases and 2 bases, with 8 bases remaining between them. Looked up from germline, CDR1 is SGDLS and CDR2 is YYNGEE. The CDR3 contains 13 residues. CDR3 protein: CASRGRAGNTIYF. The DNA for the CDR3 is TGTGCCAGCAGAGGGAGGGCTGGAAACACCATATATTTT.

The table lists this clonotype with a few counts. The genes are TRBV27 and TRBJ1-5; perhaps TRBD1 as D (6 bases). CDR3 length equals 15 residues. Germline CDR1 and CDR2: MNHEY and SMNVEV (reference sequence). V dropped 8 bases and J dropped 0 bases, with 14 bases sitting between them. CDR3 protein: CASGDRDNSNQPQHF. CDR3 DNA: TGTGCCAGCGGAGACCGGGACAATAGCAATCAGCCCCAGCATTTT.

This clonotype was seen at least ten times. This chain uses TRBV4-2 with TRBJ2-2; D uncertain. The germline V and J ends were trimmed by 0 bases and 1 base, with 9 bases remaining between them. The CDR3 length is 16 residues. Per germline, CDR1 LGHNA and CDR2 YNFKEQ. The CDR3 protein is CASSQDQLGNTGELFF. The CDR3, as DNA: TGTGCCAGCAGCCAAGATCAGCTCGGGAACACCGGGGAGCTGTTTTTT.

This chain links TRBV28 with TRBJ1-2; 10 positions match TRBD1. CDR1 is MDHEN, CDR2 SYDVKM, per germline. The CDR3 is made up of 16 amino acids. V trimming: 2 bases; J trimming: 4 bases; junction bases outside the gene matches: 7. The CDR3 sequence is CASSLQGGQGSYGYTF. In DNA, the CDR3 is TGTGCCAGCAGTTTACAAGGGGGACAGGGGAGCTATGGCTACACCTTC.

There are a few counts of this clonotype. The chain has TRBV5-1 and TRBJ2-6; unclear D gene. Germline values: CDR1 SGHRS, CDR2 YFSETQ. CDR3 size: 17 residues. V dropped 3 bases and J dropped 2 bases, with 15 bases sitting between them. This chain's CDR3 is CASSSNPTGPGANVLTF. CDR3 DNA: TGCGCCAGCAGCTCGAACCCCACCGGGCCTGGGGCCAACGTCCTGACTTTC.

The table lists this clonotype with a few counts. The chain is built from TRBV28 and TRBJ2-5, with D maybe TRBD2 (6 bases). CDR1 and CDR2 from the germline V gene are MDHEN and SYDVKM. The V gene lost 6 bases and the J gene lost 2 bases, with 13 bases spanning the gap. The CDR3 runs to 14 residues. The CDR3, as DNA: TGTGCCAGCAGGGGGCCCGGGGGACAAGAGACCCAGTACTTC. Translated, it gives CASRGPGGQETQYF.

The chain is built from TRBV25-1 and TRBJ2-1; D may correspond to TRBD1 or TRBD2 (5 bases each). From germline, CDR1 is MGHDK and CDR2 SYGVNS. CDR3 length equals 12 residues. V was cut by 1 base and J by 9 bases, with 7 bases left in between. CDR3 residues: CASSEWDGEQFF. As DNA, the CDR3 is TGTGCCAGCAGTGAATGGGACGGTGAGCAGTTCTTC. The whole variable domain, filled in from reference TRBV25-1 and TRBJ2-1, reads EADIYQTPRYLVIGTGKKITLECSQTMGHDKMYWYQQDPGMELHLIHYSYGVNSTEKGDLSSESTVSRIRTEHFPLTLESARPSHTSQYLCASSEWDGEQFFGPGTRLTVL.

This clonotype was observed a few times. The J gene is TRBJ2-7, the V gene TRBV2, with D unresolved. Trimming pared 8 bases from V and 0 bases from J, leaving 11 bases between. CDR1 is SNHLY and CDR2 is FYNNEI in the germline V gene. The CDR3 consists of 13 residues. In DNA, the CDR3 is TGTGCCAGCGTGAAGGACGGCTCCTACGAGCAGTACTTC. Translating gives CASVKDGSYEQYF.

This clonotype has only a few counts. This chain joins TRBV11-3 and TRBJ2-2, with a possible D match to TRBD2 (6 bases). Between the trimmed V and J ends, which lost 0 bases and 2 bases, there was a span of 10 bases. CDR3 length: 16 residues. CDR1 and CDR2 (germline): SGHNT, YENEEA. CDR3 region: CASSLDGTLNTGELFF. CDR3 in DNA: TGTGCCAGCAGCTTAGACGGGACTCTCAACACCGGGGAGCTGTTTTTT.

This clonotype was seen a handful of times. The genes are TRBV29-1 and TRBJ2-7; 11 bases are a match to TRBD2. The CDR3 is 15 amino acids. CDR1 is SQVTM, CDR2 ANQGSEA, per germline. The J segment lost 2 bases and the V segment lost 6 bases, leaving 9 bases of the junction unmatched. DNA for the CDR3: TGCAGCGTCGTACCCGGGACTAGCGGAGCCTACGAGCAGTACTTC. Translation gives CSVVPGTSGAYEQYF.

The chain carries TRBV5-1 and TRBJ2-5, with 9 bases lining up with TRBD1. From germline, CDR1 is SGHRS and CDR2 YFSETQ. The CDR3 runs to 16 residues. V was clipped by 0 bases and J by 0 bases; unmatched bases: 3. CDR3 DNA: TGCGCCAGCAGCTTGGGATGGACAGGGGACCAAGAGACCCAGTACTTC. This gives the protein CASSLGWTGDQETQYF.

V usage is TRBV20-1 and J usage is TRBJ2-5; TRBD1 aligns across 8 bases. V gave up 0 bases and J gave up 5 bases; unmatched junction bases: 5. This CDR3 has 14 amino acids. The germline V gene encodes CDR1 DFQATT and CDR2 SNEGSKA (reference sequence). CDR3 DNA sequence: TGCAGTGCTAGAGATCTGCAGGGGGCCGAGACCCAGTACTTC. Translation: CSARDLQGAETQYF.

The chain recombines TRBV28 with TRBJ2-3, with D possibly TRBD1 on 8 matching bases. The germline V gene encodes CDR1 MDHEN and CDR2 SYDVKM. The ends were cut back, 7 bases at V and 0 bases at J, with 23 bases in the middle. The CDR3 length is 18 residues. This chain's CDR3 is CASKAGQAGGFSTDTQYF. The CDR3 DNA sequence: TGTGCCAGCAAAGCGGGACAGGCAGGTGGTTTTAGCACAGATACGCAGTATTTT.

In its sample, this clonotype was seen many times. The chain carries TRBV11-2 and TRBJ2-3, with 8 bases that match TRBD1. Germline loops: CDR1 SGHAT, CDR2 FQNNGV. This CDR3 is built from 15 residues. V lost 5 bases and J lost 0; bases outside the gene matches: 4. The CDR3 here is CASSTGQDSTDTQYF. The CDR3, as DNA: TGTGCCAGCAGCACGGGACAGGATAGCACAGATACGCAGTATTTT.

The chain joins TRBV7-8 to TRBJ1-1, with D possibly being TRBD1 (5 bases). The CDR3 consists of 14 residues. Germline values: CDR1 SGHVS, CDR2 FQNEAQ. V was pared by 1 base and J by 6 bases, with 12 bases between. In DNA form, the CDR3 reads TGTGCCAGCAGCTTAGAACGGGGCGTTCCTGAAGCTTTCTTT. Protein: CASSLERGVPEAFF.

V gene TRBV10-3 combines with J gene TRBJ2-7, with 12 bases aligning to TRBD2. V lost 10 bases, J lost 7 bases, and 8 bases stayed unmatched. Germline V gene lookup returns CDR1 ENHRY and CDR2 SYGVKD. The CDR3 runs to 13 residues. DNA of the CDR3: TGTGCCACCCAACTAGCGGGGGGTCCGGAGCAGTACTTC. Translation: CATQLAGGPEQYF.

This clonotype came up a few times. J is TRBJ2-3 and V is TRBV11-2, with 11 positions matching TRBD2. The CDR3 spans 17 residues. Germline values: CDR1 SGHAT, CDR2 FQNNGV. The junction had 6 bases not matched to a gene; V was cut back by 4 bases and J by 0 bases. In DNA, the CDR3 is TGTGCCAGCAGCTGGCCCGGGACTAGCGGTAGCACAGATACGCAGTATTTT. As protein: CASSWPGTSGSTDTQYF. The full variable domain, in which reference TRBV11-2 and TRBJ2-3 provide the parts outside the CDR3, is EAGVAQSPRYKIIEKRQSVAFWCNPISGHATLYWYQQILGQGPKLLIQFQNNGVVDDSQLPKDRFSAERLKGVDSTLKIQPAKLEDSAVYLCASSWPGTSGSTDTQYFGPGTRLTVL.

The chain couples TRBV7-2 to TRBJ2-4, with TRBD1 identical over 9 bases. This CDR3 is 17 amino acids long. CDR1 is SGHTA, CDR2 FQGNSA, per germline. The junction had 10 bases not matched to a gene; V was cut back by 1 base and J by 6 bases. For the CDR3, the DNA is TGTGCCAGCAGCTTAGGGCGCAGGACAGGGGCGGGAAACATTCAGTACTTC. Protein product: CASSLGRRTGAGNIQYF.

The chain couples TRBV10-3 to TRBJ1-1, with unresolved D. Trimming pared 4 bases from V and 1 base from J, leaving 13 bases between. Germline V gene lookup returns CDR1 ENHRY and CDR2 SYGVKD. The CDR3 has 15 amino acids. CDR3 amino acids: CAISALTSTNTEAFF. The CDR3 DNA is TGTGCCATCAGTGCCCTGACAAGCACGAACACTGAAGCTTTCTTT.

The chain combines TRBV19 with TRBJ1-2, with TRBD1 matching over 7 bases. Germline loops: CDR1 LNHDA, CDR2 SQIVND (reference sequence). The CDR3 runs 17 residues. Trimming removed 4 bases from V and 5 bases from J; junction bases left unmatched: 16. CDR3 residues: CASSKPTRTGNFYGYTF. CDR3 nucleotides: TGTGCCAGTAGTAAACCTACGCGGACAGGAAACTTTTATGGCTACACCTTC. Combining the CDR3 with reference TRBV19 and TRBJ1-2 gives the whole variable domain DGGITQSPKYLFRKEGQNVTLSCEQNLNHDAMYWYRQDPGQGLRLIYYSQIVNDFQKGDIAEGYSVSREKKESFPLTVTSAQKNPTAFYLCASSKPTRTGNFYGYTFGSGTRLTVV.

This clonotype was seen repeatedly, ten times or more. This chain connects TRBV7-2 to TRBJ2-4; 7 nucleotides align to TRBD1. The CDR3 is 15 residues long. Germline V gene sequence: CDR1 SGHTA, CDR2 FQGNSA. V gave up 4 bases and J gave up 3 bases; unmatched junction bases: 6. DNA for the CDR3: TGTGCCAGCAGCTCCTACAGGGGTGGCAAAAACATTCAGTACTTC. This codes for CASSSYRGGKNIQYF.

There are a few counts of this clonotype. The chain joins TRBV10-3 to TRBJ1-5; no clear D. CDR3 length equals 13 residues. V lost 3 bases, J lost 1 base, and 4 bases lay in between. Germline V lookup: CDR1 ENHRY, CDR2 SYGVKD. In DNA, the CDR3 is TGTGCCATCAGTGATGGGAGCAATCAGCCCCAGCATTTT. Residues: CAISDGSNQPQHF.